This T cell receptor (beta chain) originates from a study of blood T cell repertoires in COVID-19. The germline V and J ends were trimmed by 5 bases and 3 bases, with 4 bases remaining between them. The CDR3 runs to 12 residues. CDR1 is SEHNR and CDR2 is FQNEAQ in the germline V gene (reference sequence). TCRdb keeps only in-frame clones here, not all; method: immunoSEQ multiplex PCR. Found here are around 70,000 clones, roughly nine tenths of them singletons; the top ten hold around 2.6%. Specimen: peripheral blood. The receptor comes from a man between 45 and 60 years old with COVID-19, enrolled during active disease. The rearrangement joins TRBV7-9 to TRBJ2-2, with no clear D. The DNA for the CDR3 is TGTGCCAGCAGCCCTTACACCGGGGAGCTGTTTTTT. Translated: CASSPYTGELFF.